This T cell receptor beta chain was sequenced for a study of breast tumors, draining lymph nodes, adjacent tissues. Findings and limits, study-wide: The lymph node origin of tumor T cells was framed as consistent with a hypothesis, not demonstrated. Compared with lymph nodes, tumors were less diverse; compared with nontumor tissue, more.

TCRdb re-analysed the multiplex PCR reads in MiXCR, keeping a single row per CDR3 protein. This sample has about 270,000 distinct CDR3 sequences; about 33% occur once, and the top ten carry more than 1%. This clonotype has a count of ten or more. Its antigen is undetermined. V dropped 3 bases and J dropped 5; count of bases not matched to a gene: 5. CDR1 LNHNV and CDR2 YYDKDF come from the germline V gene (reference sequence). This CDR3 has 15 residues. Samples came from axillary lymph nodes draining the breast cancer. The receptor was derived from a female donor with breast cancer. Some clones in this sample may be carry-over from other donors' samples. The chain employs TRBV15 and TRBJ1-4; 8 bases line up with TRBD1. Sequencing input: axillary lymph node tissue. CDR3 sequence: CATSRLQGENEKLFF. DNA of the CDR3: TGTGCCACCAGCAGGTTACAGGGGGAAAATGAAAAACTGTTTTTT.